What follows describes a single T cell receptor (beta chain). Antigen: not known. This entry belongs to a study of identical twins. V was clipped by 5 bases and J by 0 bases; unmatched bases: 13. This CDR3 contains 18 residues. Germline CDR1 SGHAT, CDR2 FQDESV (reference sequence). Template switching introduced a universal primer site, and the cDNA bore unique molecular identifiers. Via MiXCR, TCRdb re-called the 5' RACE reads, giving one row per CDR3 protein. The sample lists 250,000 to 300,000 distinct CDR3 sequences; roughly 8.7% were seen once. Study-wide findings and caveats: Excess sharing between twins was weaker in beta out-of-frame sequences. Out-of-frame TCR alpha sharing in monozygotic twins exceeded recombination model predictions.

The same sample was also studied in work on yellow fever vaccine responses in identical twins. This second report adds: Reportedly, twins showed a vaccine T cell response that looked partly convergent and partly personalized.

Sequenced material: CD8+ T cells sorted from blood. This rearrangement joins TRBV11-1 to TRBJ2-4, with 7 bases aligning to TRBD1. The receptor's source is a woman aged 18-29 years in good health. DNA of the CDR3: TGTGCCAGCAGCCCCGAATCGGGACAGATACTAGCCAAAAACATTCAGTACTTC. This encodes CASSPESGQILAKNIQYF.